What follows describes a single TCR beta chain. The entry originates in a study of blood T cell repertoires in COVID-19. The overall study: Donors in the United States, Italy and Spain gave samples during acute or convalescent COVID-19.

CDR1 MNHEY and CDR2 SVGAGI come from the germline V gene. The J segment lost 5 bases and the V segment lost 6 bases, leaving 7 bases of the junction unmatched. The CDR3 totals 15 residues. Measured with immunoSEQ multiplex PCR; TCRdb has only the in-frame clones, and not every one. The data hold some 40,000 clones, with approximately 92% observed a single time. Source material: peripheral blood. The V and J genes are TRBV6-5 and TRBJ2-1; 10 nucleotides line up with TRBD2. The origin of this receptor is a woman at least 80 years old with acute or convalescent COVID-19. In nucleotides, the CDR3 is TGTGCCAGCAGGCCTAGCGGGGGAACAGACAATGAGCAGTTCTTC. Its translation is CASRPSGGTDNEQFF.